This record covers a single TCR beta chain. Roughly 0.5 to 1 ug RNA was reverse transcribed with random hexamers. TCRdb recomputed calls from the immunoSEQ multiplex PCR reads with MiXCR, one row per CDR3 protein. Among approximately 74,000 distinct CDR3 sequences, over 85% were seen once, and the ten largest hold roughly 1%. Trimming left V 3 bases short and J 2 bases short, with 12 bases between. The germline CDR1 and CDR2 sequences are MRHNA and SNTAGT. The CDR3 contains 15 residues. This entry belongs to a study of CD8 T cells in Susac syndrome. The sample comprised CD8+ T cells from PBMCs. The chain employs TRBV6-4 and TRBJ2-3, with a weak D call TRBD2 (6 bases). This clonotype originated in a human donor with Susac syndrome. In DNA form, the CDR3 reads TGTGCCAGCAGTGAGCGGGCGGGAAACACAGATACGCAGTATTTT. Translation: CASSERAGNTDTQYF.